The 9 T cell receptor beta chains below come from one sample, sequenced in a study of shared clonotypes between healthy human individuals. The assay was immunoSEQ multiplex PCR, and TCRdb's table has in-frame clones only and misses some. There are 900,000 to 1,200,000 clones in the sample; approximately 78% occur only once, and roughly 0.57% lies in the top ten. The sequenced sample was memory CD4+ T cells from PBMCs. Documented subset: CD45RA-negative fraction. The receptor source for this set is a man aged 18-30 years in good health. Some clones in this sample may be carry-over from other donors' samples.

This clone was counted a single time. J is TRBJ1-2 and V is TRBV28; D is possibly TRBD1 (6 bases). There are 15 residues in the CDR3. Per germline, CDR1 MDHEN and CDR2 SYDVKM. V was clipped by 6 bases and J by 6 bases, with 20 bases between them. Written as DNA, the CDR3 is TGTGCCAGCAGCTTGGTGGGGGGGCATGTTGATGGCTACACCTTC. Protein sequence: CASSLVGGHVDGYTF.

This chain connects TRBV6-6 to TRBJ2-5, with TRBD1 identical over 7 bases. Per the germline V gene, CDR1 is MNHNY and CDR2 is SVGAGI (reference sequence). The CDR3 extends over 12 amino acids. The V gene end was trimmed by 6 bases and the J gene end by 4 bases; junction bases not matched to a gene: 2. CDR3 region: CASRQGIETQYF. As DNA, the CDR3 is TGTGCCAGCAGACAGGGGATAGAGACCCAGTACTTC.

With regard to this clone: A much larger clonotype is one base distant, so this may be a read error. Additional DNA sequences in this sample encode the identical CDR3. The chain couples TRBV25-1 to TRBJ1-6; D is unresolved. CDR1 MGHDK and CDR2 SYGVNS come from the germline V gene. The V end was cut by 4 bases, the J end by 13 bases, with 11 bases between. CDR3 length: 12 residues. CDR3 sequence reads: CASSVGIGPLHF. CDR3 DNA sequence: TGTGCCAGCAGTGTCGGGATTGGGCCCCTCCACTTT.

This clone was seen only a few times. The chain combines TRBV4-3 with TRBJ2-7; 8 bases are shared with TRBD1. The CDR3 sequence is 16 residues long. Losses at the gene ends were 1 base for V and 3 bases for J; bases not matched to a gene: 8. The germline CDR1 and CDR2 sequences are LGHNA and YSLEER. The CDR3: CASSQGTRTGYYEQYF. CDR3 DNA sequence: TGCGCCAGCAGCCAAGGGACCAGGACAGGGTACTACGAGCAGTACTTC.

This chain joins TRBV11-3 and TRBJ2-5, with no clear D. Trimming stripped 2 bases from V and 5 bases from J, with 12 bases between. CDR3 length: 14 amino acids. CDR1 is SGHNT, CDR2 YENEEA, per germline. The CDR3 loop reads CASSLNPLAETQYF. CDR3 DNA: TGTGCCAGCAGCTTAAATCCGCTTGCGGAGACCCAGTACTTC.

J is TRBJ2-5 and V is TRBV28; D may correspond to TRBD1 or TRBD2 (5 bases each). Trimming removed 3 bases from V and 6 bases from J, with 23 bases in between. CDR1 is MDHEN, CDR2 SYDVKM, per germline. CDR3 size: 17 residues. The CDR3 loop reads CASSFRGRGSGWKTQYF. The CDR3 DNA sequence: TGTGCCAGCAGTTTCCGGGGACGGGGTAGTGGGTGGAAGACCCAGTACTTC.

The CDR3 bases are TGTGCCAGCAGCACCAGGGGGTTAGACATTCAGTACTTC. This translates into CASSTRGLDIQYF. V is TRBV5-4 and J is TRBJ2-4; 7 nucleotides line up with TRBD1. V was clipped by 4 bases and J by 8 bases; unmatched bases: 6. The germline V gene encodes CDR1 SGHNT and CDR2 YYREEE (reference sequence). The CDR3 covers 13 residues.

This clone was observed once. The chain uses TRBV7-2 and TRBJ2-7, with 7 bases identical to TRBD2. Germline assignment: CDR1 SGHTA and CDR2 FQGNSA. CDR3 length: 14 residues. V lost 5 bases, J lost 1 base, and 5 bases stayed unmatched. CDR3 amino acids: CASSIGLGSYEQYF. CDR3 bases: TGTGCCAGCAGCATCGGACTAGGGTCCTACGAGCAGTACTTC.

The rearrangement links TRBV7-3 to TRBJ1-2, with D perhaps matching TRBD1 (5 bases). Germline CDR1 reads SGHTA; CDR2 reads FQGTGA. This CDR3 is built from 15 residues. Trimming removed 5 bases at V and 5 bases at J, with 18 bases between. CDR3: CASSRSGASPYGYTF. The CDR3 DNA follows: TGTGCCAGCAGCCGCTCCGGGGCGAGCCCTTATGGCTACACCTTC.